This T cell receptor beta chain was observed in a study of shared T cell receptors in the human thymus. Method: immunoSEQ multiplex PCR; TCRdb's copy keeps in-frame clones and lacks some. This table holds under 700,000 clones, around 78% found once. The data also belong to a second study, concerning human thymus T cells. In that study: During corrective heart surgery, resections were taken, and the thymus tissue came from them.

This receptor was identified in a boy under two years old with a congenital heart defect. Sequenced: thymocytes.

The CDR3 DNA follows: TGCGCCAGCAGCTTGGTGGGACAGGGGAGGGAGACCCAGTACTTC. Translated, it gives CASSLVGQGRETQYF. The V and J genes are TRBV5-1 and TRBJ2-5; 10 bases agree with TRBD1. Germline CDR1 is SGHRS and CDR2 is YFSETQ. V trimming: 0 bases; J trimming: 5 bases; junction bases outside the gene matches: 4. The length of the CDR3 is 15 residues.